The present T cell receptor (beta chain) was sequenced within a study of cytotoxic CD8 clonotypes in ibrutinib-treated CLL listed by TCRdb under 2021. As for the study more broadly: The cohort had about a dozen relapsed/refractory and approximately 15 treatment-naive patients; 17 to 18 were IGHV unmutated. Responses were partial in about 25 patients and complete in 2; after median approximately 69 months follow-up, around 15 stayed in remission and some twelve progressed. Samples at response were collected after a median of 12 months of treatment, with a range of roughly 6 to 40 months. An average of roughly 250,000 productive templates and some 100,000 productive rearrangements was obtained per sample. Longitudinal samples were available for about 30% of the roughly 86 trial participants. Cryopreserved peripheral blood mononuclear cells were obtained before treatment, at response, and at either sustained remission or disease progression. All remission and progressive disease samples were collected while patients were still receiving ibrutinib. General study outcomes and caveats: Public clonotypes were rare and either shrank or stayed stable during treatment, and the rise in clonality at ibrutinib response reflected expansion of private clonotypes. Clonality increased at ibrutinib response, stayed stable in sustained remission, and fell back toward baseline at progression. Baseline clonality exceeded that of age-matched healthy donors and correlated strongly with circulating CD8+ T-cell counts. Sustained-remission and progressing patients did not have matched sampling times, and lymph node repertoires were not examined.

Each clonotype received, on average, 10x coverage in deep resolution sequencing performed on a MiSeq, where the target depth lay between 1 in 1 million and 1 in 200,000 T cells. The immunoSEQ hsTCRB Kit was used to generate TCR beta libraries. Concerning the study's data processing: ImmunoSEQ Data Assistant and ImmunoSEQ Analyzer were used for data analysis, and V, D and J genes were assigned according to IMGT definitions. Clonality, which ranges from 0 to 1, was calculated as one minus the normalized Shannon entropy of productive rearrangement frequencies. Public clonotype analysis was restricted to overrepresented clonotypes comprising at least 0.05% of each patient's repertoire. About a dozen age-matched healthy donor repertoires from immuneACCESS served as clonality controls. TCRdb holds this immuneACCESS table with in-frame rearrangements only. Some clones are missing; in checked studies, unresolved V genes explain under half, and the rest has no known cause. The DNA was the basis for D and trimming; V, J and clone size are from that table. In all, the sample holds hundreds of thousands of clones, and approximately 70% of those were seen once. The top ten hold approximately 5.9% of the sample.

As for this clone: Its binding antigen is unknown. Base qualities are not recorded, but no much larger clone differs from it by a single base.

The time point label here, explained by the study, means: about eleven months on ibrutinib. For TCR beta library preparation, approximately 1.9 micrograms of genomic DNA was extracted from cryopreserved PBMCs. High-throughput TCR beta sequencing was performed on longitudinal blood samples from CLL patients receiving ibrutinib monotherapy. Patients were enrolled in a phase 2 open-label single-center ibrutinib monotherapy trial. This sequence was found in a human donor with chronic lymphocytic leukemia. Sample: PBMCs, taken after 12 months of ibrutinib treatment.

The CDR3 sequence is CAFRAGPTGNTIYF. The bases are TGTGCCTTTAGGGCAGGCCCCACTGGAAACACCATATATTTT. The chain is encoded by TRBV30 joined to TRBJ1-3; no D gene can be assigned with confidence. V drops 7 bases and J drops 2 bases, leaving 15 bases in between. CDR1 and CDR2 are drawn from the germline V gene (reference sequence): GTSNPN, SVGIG. Taken from cysteine to phenylalanine, the CDR3 has 14 residues. Only the CDR3 DNA stays, 42 bases, in frame from base 1.